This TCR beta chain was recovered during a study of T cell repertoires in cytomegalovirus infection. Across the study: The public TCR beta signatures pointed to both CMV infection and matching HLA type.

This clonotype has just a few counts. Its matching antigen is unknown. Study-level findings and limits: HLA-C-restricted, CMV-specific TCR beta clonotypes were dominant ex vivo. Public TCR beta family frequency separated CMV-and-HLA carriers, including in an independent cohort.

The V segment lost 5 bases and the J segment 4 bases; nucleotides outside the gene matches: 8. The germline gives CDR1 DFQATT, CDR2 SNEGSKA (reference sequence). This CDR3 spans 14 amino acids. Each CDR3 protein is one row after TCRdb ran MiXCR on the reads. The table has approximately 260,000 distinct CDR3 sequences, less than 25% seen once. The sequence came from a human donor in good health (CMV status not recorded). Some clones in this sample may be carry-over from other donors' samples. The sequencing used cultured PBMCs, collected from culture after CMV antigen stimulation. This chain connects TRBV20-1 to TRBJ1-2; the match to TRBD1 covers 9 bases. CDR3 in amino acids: CSADEQGAIYGYTF. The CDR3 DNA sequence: TGCAGTGCTGATGAACAGGGGGCGATCTATGGCTACACCTTC.